This T cell receptor beta chain was identified during a study of T cells after yellow fever vaccination. This clonotype was picked up a small number of times. TCRdb re-derived calls from the 5' RACE reads in MiXCR, one entry per CDR3 protein. The sample carries 610,000 or so distinct CDR3 sequences, over 9% recorded once. The sequences come from PBMCs, collected on the day of the yellow fever booster vaccination. The receptor was derived from a man under 40 who received the YFV17D yellow fever vaccine.

CDR3 protein: CASSPSVVGLGNTEAFF. In DNA form, the CDR3 reads TGTGCCAGCTCACCATCGGTGGTGGGGTTGGGGAACACTGAAGCTTTCTTT. The chain couples TRBV18 to TRBJ1-1; D unclear. Between the trimmed V and J ends, which lost 2 bases and 1 base, there was a span of 17 bases. This CDR3 spans 17 amino acids. CDR1 and CDR2 (germline): KGHSH, LQKENI.